The 12 T cell receptor beta chains below were found in one sample sequenced in a study of OX40 agonist ivuxolimab in advanced cancers. The protocol was immunoSEQ multiplex PCR, while the TCRdb copy is restricted to in-frame clones and leaves out a portion. The data contain around 33,000 clones, 84% of them singletons. The material was CD4+ or CD8+ T cells sorted from blood, obtained in a trial of the OX40 agonist ivuxolimab. These receptors originate from an adult with an advanced solid tumor such as melanoma, head and neck, liver or kidney cancer.

This chain connects TRBV7-3 to TRBJ2-3; TRBD2 matches at 8 bases. The V gene end was trimmed by 2 bases and the J gene end by 2 bases; junction bases not matched to a gene: 3. The CDR3 has 15 residues. Germline V lookup: CDR1 SGHTA, CDR2 FQGTGA. DNA for the CDR3: TGTGCCAGCAGCTTAGCGGGGGGACCCACAGATACGCAGTATTTT. This sequence encodes CASSLAGGPTDTQYF.

This chain links TRBV6-1 with TRBJ2-1; TRBD2 matches at 13 bases. The germline CDR1 and CDR2 sequences are MNHNS and SASEGT. J was trimmed by 15 bases and V by 2 bases; bases with no gene match: 10. The CDR3 runs to 15 residues. The CDR3 here is CASSEIRTSGSRRFF. The CDR3 DNA sequence: TGTGCCAGCAGTGAAATTCGGACTAGCGGGAGCAGGCGGTTCTTC.

This clone was detected only a few times. V is TRBV30 and J is TRBJ2-7; 7 nucleotides align to TRBD2. CDR1 and CDR2 from the germline V gene are GTSNPN and SVGIG (reference sequence). There are 14 residues in the CDR3. V lost 5 bases to trimming and J lost 3 bases; unmatched junction nucleotides: 10. The DNA of the CDR3 is TGTGCCTGGGAGGCTAGCGGAGTTATCTACGAGCAGTACTTC. Its translation: CAWEASGVIYEQYF.

V gene TRBV7-9 combines with J gene TRBJ2-5, with TRBD1 identical over 7 bases. The junction had 12 bases not matched to a gene; V was cut back by 8 bases and J by 3 bases. The CDR3 spans 15 residues. The germline V gene encodes CDR1 SEHNR and CDR2 FQNEAQ (reference sequence). This CDR3 reads CASQSTTGVEETQYF. In nucleotides, the CDR3 is TGTGCCAGCCAATCGACCACAGGGGTGGAAGAGACCCAGTACTTC.

The rearrangement links TRBV2 to TRBJ2-5, with 11 nucleotides matching TRBD2. The CDR3 spans 15 residues. Trimming cost V 1 base and J 4 bases; bases outside gene matches: 2. Germline V gives CDR1 SNHLY, CDR2 FYNNEI. CDR3 DNA: TGTGCCAGCAGTGAAGTTCTAGCGGGAGGAGAGACCCAGTACTTC. Translating it yields CASSEVLAGGETQYF.

The chain is built from TRBV27 and TRBJ1-5; tentative D call: TRBD1 (6 bases). V was shortened by 0 bases and J by 7 bases, with 7 bases between the two germline ends. The CDR3 is 13 residues long. From germline, CDR1 is MNHEY and CDR2 SMNVEV (reference sequence). The CDR3 region is CASSLSGGQPQHF. The CDR3 region has the DNA TGTGCCAGCAGTTTATCAGGGGGGCAGCCCCAGCATTTT.

The chain has TRBV7-6 and TRBJ2-1; 10 bases line up with TRBD2. CDR1 is SGHVS and CDR2 is FNYEAQ in the germline V gene. This CDR3 is built from 16 residues. The V segment lost 5 bases and the J segment 2 bases; nucleotides outside the gene matches: 6. CDR3: CASSRSGGHPYNEQFF. The CDR3 DNA follows: TGTGCCAGCAGCCGTAGCGGGGGGCACCCCTACAATGAGCAGTTCTTC. Using reference TRBV7-6 and TRBJ2-1 for the parts outside the CDR3, the full variable domain is GAGVSQSPRYKVTKRGQDVALRCDPISGHVSLYWYRQALGQGPEFLTYFNYEAQQDKSGLPNDRFSAERPEGSISTLTIQRTEQRDSAMYRCASSRSGGHPYNEQFFGPGTRLTVL.

The chain recombines TRBV7-9 with TRBJ2-1; 7 bases line up with TRBD1. J lost 9 bases, V lost 0 bases, and 8 bases had no gene match. CDR3 length: 15 residues. In germline, CDR1 is SEHNR, CDR2 FQNEAQ (reference sequence). In DNA, the CDR3 is TGTGCCAGCAGCTTAGCCGGGGACAGAAGCGGTGAGCAGTTCTTC. Its protein is CASSLAGDRSGEQFF. The full variable domain, rest sourced from reference TRBV7-9 and TRBJ2-1, is DTGVSQNPRHKITKRGQNVTFRCDPISEHNRLYWYRQTLGQGPEFLTYFQNEAQLEKSRLLSDRFSAERPKGSFSTLEIQRTEQGDSAMYLCASSLAGDRSGEQFFGPGTRLTVL.

The DNA for the CDR3 is TGTGCCAGCAGCGTAGCTCGGACGGAGGAGGGCGGGGAGCTGTTTTTT. This sequence encodes CASSVARTEEGGELFF. V is TRBV9 and J is TRBJ2-2; maybe TRBD2 (6 bases). The ends were cut back, 0 bases at V and 7 bases at J, with 16 bases in the middle. CDR1 SGDLS and CDR2 YYNGEE come from the germline V gene. CDR3 length: 16 residues. Full variable domain (rest looked up from reference TRBV9 and TRBJ2-2): DSGVTQTPKHLITATGQRVTLRCSPRSGDLSVYWYQQSLDQGLQFLIQYYNGEERAKGNILERFSAQQFPDLHSELNLSSLELGDSALYFCASSVARTEEGGELFFGEGSRLTVL.

This clone appeared a single time. The CDR3 reads CASNMKNTEAFF. Here the CDR3 DNA reads TGTGCCAGCAACATGAAGAACACTGAAGCTTTCTTT. The chain recombines TRBV11-2 with TRBJ1-1; D not certain. CDR3 length equals 12 residues. The V end lost 7 bases, the J end lost 1 base, and 7 bases lay between the germline ends. The germline V gene has CDR1 SGHAT and CDR2 FQNNGV.

The chain employs TRBV4-1 and TRBJ2-1; 8 bases match TRBD2. Germline lookup yields CDR1 MGHRA and CDR2 YSYEKL. The CDR3 sequence is 15 residues long. Unmatched junction bases numbered 11, after V lost 4 bases and J lost 9 bases. The DNA for the CDR3 is TGCGCCAGCAGCCTCGCGCCGGGAGGGCCCATTGAGCAGTTCTTC. Translating gives CASSLAPGGPIEQFF.

This clone occurred a few times. This CDR3 is also generated by other DNA sequences in the sample. The V gene is TRBV7-2, the J gene TRBJ1-1; maybe TRBD1 (5 bases). Germline V gene data show CDR1 as SGHTA and CDR2 as FQGNSA. V lost 1 base, J lost 6 bases, and 6 bases lay in between. The CDR3 runs to 12 residues. CDR3 amino acids: CASSLGGAEAFF. CDR3 DNA sequence: TGTGCCAGCAGCTTAGGGGGCGCTGAAGCTTTCTTT.